This TCR beta chain emerged from a study of T cells in Graves' hyperthyroidism and ophthalmopathy (dated by TCRdb to about 2019). A note on the overall study: Peripheral blood samples were taken at the time of initial diagnosis, prior to any treatment. TCR V-J signatures able to tell the groups apart were searched for in a discovery cohort of 100 patients, of whom over 40 had Graves' ophthalmopathy and under 65 had stable Graves' hyperthyroidism. Prospective prediction of ophthalmopathy was tested in an independent validation cohort consisting of 18 to 20 hyperthyroidism patients and more than 15 patients who later progressed to ophthalmopathy. For training and testing, the 100 or so patients in the discovery cohort were randomly divided in a 7:3 ratio. In several Graves' hyperthyroidism patients, the study also compared T-cell repertoires from thyroid tissue with T-cell repertoires from blood. After blood sampling, hyperthyroidism patients were treated with methimazole at a starting dose of 30 mg daily, and ophthalmopathy patients were treated with high-dose intravenous methylprednisolone. According to the paper, TCR Vbeta CDR3 sequencing was carried out on about 140 peripheral blood samples, which came from more than 40 ophthalmopathy, approximately 72 hyperthyroidism and roughly 17 progressor patients.

In the ophthalmopathy patients, disease was moderately to severely active, with a Clinical Activity Score of 3 or more, a NOSPECS grade of 4 or more, and a duration of less than 3 months. Any patient with an uncontrolled infection, another autoimmune disease, pregnancy or lactation was excluded. Diagnoses relied on clinical symptoms, serum thyroxine and TRAb, thyroid ultrasound and orbital computed tomography. PBMCs were separated from roughly 10 ml of fresh peripheral blood using Ficoll-Paque density gradient centrifugation. Total RNA was extracted using Trizol reagent, and RNA quality was assessed on an Agilent 2100 Bioanalyzer. The TCR beta CDR3 regions were amplified from RNA transcripts. A first-round RT-PCR of the TCR CDR3 used the HTBI primer set with the Qiagen OneStep RT-PCR kit. Libraries were constructed in a second round of multiplex PCR, after which size selection and purification were performed. Sequencing of the libraries was done on an Illumina HiSeq2000 using paired-end 100 bp reads. The authors' analysis ran thus. SOAPnuke was used to process the raw data, removing reads that contained adapters or uncalled bases, had a mean Phred below 15, or lacked an exact match to the constant primer or identifier. High-quality paired reads were merged with COPE v1.2.5, and unique nucleotide sequences were defined as clonotypes. MiTCR v1.1 was used to align the clonotypes against IMGT TRBV, TRBD and TRBJ reference segments. Only V-J combinations with frequency above 0.0001, covering 99.2% of repertoires, were analysed. A TCS score was defined as the ratio between F50 (clonal expansion) and ExV (chaos), using BLOSUM62-based TCRdist between CDR3 peptides within each V-J. Welch's t-statistics and random forest reduced fewer than 600 V-J features to 13, which were used in a naive Bayes classifier (R e1071). TCRdb passed the public sequencing reads through fastp at Q25 and MiXCR, retaining productive beta sequences. Merged by CDR3 protein, the rows form single entries marked with the most common genes and DNA. In this record, the V and J calls reflect TCRdb's handling and not the investigators' own analysis. The sample records roughly 650,000 distinct CDR3 sequences, approximately 15% of which are singletons. The ten biggest clones cover more than 3% of the sample.

This clonotype showed up many times. Its antigen is not yet known. No quality values exist for individual bases; no much larger clone is one base distant. The germline V gene (reference sequence) sets CDR1 to PRHDT and CDR2 to FYEKMQ. The CDR3 goes from the cysteine to the phenylalanine over 13 residues. Of the read, only the CDR3 DNA is kept; its 39 bases are in frame from base 1. From V the trimming removes 4 bases and from J it removes 9 bases, while the gene matches leave 7 bases of the junction unaccounted for. Summary of the overall study and its limitations: In validation, the model predicted progression to ophthalmopathy with around 71% sensitivity and roughly 72% specificity, a median of about six months before onset. A 13 V-J signature model separated ophthalmopathy from stable hyperthyroidism, with approximately 87% sensitivity and about 81% specificity in cross-validation and 80%/75% in testing. Sample size was not statistically predetermined, and blinding of investigators to group allocation was not performed. Most expanded thyroid clonotypes (frequency above 0.001) were also detected in blood, suggesting blood repertoires may reflect thyroid immune responses.

The chain links TRBV13 with TRBJ1-2, and TRBD1 matches 8 of the central bases. Sequencing used blood. This TCR came from a woman aged 40 to 50 with Graves' ophthalmopathy. The nucleotides read TGTGCCAGCAGCTACGGACAGGGTTTAAGCTACACCTTC. Its protein product is CASSYGQGLSYTF. Outside the CDR3, residues come from the reference TRBV13 and TRBJ1-2 proteins, so the full variable domain is: AAGVIQSPRHLIKEKRETATLKCYPIPRHDTVYWYQQGPGQDPQFLISFYEKMQSDKGSIPDRFSAQQFSDYHSELNMSSLELGDSALYFCASSYGQGLSYTFGSGTRLTVV.